This T cell receptor (beta chain) emerged from a study of shared clonotypes between healthy human individuals. The donors were all Caucasian adults (living in Nashville, Tennessee). The deep-level immunoSEQ assay was used. TCRdb keeps only in-frame clones here, not all; method: immunoSEQ multiplex PCR. The table lists over 850,000 clones, around 82% of them singletons. This CDR3 has 14 amino acids. Germline assignment: CDR1 SGHTS and CDR2 YDEGEE. V was cut by 0 bases and J by 2 bases, with 3 bases left in between. Whole-study findings and limits: Estimated clonotype richness was generally higher in naive than memory subsets.

Worth noting for this clone: Its specificity is not known.

Sample: memory CD4+ T cells from PBMCs. The subset is: CD45RA-negative fraction. This TCR was sampled from a young man in good health. Some clones in this sample may be carry-over from other donors' samples. The V gene is TRBV5-8, the J gene TRBJ2-6; D is undetermined. The CDR3 DNA reads as TGTGCCAGCAGCTTGGGGGCTGGGGCCAACGTCCTGACTTTC. This translates into CASSLGAGANVLTF.